This T cell receptor (beta chain) was sequenced during a study of T-cell reconstitution after alpha-beta-depleted transplantation in children. The study, taken as a whole, reports: The main origin of T-cell counts and diversity one year after transplant was newly produced T cells. Surviving thymic progenitors and recipient T cells were the source of high TCRbeta diversity at day 60 in some patients. It was reported that alpha-beta T cells came from several hundred expanded graft clones (about two months after transplant).

Losses at the gene ends were 3 bases for V and 6 bases for J; bases not matched to a gene: 6. This CDR3 is built from 15 residues. Germline CDR1 is SNHLY and CDR2 is FYNNEI. Using unique molecular identifiers, the investigators prepared the TCRbeta library. Using its own MiXCR run on the PCR reads, TCRdb lists one record per CDR3 protein. The sample shows 450,000 to 600,000 distinct CDR3 sequences, 10% of them seen only once. In its sample, this clonotype was seen many times. Its matching antigen is unknown. The receptor was isolated from a child aged 2-15 years with inherited bone marrow failure, due to receive a stem cell transplant. The sample here was PBMCs, taken before TCRalphabeta/CD19-depleted stem cell transplant. This rearrangement joins TRBV2 to TRBJ2-2, with 8 bases matching TRBD2. The CDR3 DNA sequence: TGTGCCAGCAGTGATCGCGCGGGAGGCCCCGGGGAGCTGTTTTTT. Its protein product is CASSDRAGGPGELFF.